Below are 19 T cell receptor beta chains sequenced from a single sample in a study of long-term antiretroviral therapy in people with HIV. Run at survey level, the immunoSEQ assay was version v3.0. Measured with immunoSEQ multiplex PCR; TCRdb has only the in-frame clones, and not every one. The data show approximately 26,000 clones, approximately 90% seen once. The specimen comprised unsorted PBMCs, sampled 3.1 years after starting antiretroviral therapy. The receptors shown here come from a man younger than 30 with HIV.

This clone has just a few counts. The chain combines TRBV6-6 with TRBJ1-6; no reliable D call. This CDR3 is 14 amino acids long. Germline V gives CDR1 MNHNY, CDR2 SVGAGI (reference sequence). The V end was cut by 6 bases, the J end by 9 bases, with 15 bases between. CDR3 coding DNA: TGTGCCAGCAGCCAACATTGGGAAAGTTCACCCCTCCACTTT. Translating gives CASSQHWESSPLHF.

This chain connects TRBV11-2 to TRBJ2-3; unclear D gene. CDR3 length: 12 amino acids. Trimming shortened V by 0 bases and J by 2 bases, and 0 bases separated the two germline ends. Germline loops: CDR1 SGHAT, CDR2 FQNNGV. CDR3 residues: CASSLDTDTQYF. CDR3 DNA: TGTGCCAGCAGCTTAGACACAGATACGCAGTATTTT. Full variable domain (missing parts from reference TRBV11-2 and TRBJ2-3): EAGVAQSPRYKIIEKRQSVAFWCNPISGHATLYWYQQILGQGPKLLIQFQNNGVVDDSQLPKDRFSAERLKGVDSTLKIQPAKLEDSAVYLCASSLDTDTQYFGPGTRLTVL.

The chain joins TRBV19 to TRBJ1-5; 8 bases align to TRBD1. Looked up from germline, CDR1 is LNHDA and CDR2 is SQIVND (reference sequence). This CDR3 contains 15 residues. J lost 6 bases, V lost 3 bases, and 7 bases had no gene match. The CDR3 DNA reads as TGTGCCAGTAGTATTGGACAGGGACGTACTCAGCCCCAGCATTTT. This sequence encodes CASSIGQGRTQPQHF.

This clone was observed a handful of times. CDR3 sequence: CASSYLSGAAGELFF. The CDR3 DNA follows: TGTGCCAGCAGTTACCTGTCAGGGGCGGCCGGGGAGCTGTTTTTT. V gene TRBV6-6 combines with J gene TRBJ2-2, with D tentatively TRBD1 (6 bases). With 2 bases removed from V and 6 bases from J, the gap between germline ends came to 13 bases. The CDR3 is 15 amino acids. CDR1 is MNHNY, CDR2 SVGAGI, per germline (reference sequence).

This chain links TRBV27 with TRBJ2-2; D may be TRBD2 (5 bases). The CDR3 loop spans 17 amino acids. From germline, CDR1 is MNHEY and CDR2 SMNVEV (reference sequence). V was cut by 0 bases and J by 4 bases, with 15 bases left in between. The CDR3 region is CASSLSTDSRGTGELFF. The CDR3 nucleotides read TGTGCCAGCAGTTTATCGACGGACTCTCGAGGCACCGGGGAGCTGTTTTTT.

This sequence joins TRBV2 and TRBJ2-2; no clear D. Trimming pared 7 bases from V and 0 bases from J, leaving 12 bases between. Germline assignment: CDR1 SNHLY and CDR2 FYNNEI. The length of the CDR3 is 15 residues. CDR3 DNA sequence: TGTGCCAGCAACGCTGGCCGACCGAACACCGGGGAGCTGTTTTTT. Translated: CASNAGRPNTGELFF.

This chain joins TRBV25-1 and TRBJ2-7; weak D call: TRBD1 (6 bases). The CDR3 extends over 12 amino acids. V gave up 4 bases and J gave up 3 bases, with 7 bases separating them. Germline values: CDR1 MGHDK, CDR2 SYGVNS. CDR3 in DNA: TGTGCCAGCAGTGGCAGGGGCTACGAGCAGTACTTC. Translating it yields CASSGRGYEQYF.

The rearrangement uses TRBV29-1 and TRBJ1-1; 8 nucleotides align to TRBD1. After removal of 7 bases from V and 6 bases from J, the junction contained 7 bases not matched to a gene. The CDR3 is made up of 12 amino acids. Germline CDR1 is SQVTM and CDR2 is ANQGSEA. As DNA, the CDR3 is TGCAGCGCCAGACAGGGGCTGGCTGAAGCTTTCTTT. Its protein product is CSARQGLAEAFF.

For this clone: A read error may account for a junction end that differs from germline. CDR3 amino acids: CASSLGVGVDEQYF. The CDR3 coding sequence is TGTGCCAGCAGCTTAGGGGTAGGGGTGGACGAACAGTACTTC. J is TRBJ2-7 and V is TRBV7-9; possible D gene TRBD1, 5 bases. The V gene's germline CDR1 is SEHNR and CDR2 FQNEAQ (reference sequence). The CDR3 runs to 14 residues.

This sequence joins TRBV10-3 and TRBJ1-5, with no clear D. CDR1 is ENHRY, CDR2 SYGVKD, per germline. The CDR3 contains 12 residues. V lost 3 bases, J lost 4 bases, and 4 bases lay in between. The CDR3 sequence is CAISDRNQPQHF. The DNA for the CDR3 is TGTGCCATCAGTGACAGAAATCAGCCCCAGCATTTT.

This chain connects TRBV6-1 to TRBJ1-3, with a possible D match to TRBD1 (6 bases). This CDR3 region has 16 residues. Trimming removed 2 bases from V and 3 bases from J, with 14 bases in between. Germline V lookup: CDR1 MNHNS, CDR2 SASEGT. The CDR3 here is CASSEQGKILGNTIYF. In DNA, the CDR3 is TGTGCCAGCAGTGAACAGGGGAAGATTCTTGGAAACACCATATATTTT.

The V and J genes are TRBV27 and TRBJ2-1; TRBD1 might be the D (5 bases). The CDR3 is made up of 15 amino acids. The germline CDR1 and CDR2 sequences are MNHEY and SMNVEV (reference sequence). V lost 1 base and J lost 4, with 11 bases in between. The CDR3 region is CASSLLSGLYNEQFF. The CDR3, as DNA: TGTGCCAGCAGTTTATTGTCAGGGTTATACAATGAGCAGTTCTTC.

This rearrangement joins TRBV5-5 to TRBJ1-4; D is ambiguous. Trimming shortened V by 5 bases and J by 4 bases, and 3 bases separated the two germline ends. The CDR3 totals 11 residues. The germline V gene encodes CDR1 SGHKS and CDR2 YYEKEE (reference sequence). The CDR3 DNA follows: TGTGCCAGCAGTTATAATGAAAAACTGTTTTTT. Its translation: CASSYNEKLFF. The whole variable domain, filled in from reference TRBV5-5 and TRBJ1-4, reads DAGVTQSPTHLIKTRGQQVTLRCSPISGHKSVSWYQQVLGQGPQFIFQYYEKEERGRGNFPDRFSARQFPNYSSELNVNALLLGDSALYLCASSYNEKLFFGSGTQLSVL.

The rearrangement links TRBV6-1 to TRBJ1-1; TRBD1 matches at 11 bases. The CDR3 has 16 amino acids. V trimming: 2 bases; J trimming: 3 bases; junction bases outside the gene matches: 5. CDR1 MNHNS and CDR2 SASEGT come from the germline V gene. The CDR3 coding sequence is TGTGCCAGCAGTGAAACCCCGGGACAGGGGGACACTGAAGCTTTCTTT. It encodes CASSETPGQGDTEAFF.

The rearrangement joins TRBV4-3 to TRBJ2-7, with a weak D call TRBD2 (5 bases). In germline, CDR1 is LGHNA, CDR2 YSLEER. Trimming removed 0 bases from V and 4 bases from J, with 16 bases in between. The CDR3 runs to 16 residues. The CDR3 sequence is CASSQEGLGSGYEQYF. The DNA for the CDR3 is TGCGCCAGCAGCCAAGAAGGTCTTGGGTCGGGATACGAGCAGTACTTC.

The chain employs TRBV7-8 and TRBJ2-7, with D possibly TRBD1 on 5 matching bases. This CDR3 is built from 15 residues. Between the trimmed V and J ends, which lost 1 base and 4 bases, there was a span of 14 bases. Per the germline V gene, CDR1 is SGHVS and CDR2 is FQNEAQ. Written as DNA, the CDR3 is TGTGCCAGCAGCTTAGGACAGTCGTGGGCTTACGAGCAGTACTTC. This encodes CASSLGQSWAYEQYF.

This chain uses TRBV9 with TRBJ1-2; D remains unclear. CDR3 length: 14 amino acids. Germline V gives CDR1 SGDLS, CDR2 YYNGEE. Trimming cost V 0 bases and J 4 bases, with 10 bases left between them. The CDR3 nucleotides read TGTGCCAGCAGCGTAGGAGGGTGGGCCTATGGCTACACCTTC. As protein: CASSVGGWAYGYTF.

This chain links TRBV29-1 with TRBJ1-1; the D gene is possibly TRBD1 (6 bases). Germline values: CDR1 SQVTM, CDR2 ANQGSEA. Trimming took off 3 bases at V and 4 bases at J, with 12 bases between the two ends. The CDR3 has 13 residues. CDR3 protein: CSVDGVGGTEAFF. The DNA for the CDR3 is TGCAGCGTTGATGGGGTAGGGGGCACTGAAGCTTTCTTT.

This clone was observed a single time. CDR3 nucleotides: TGTGCCTGGGGACAGAGAGAAGAGACCCAGTACTTC. This codes for CAWGQREETQYF. This chain links TRBV30 with TRBJ2-5, with D tentatively TRBD1 (6 bases). Germline CDR1 and CDR2: GTSNPN and SVGIG (reference sequence). The CDR3 totals 12 residues. The V end lost 5 bases, the J end lost 3 bases, and 10 bases lay between the germline ends. The full variable domain, completed using reference TRBV30 and TRBJ2-5, is SQTIHQWPATLVQPVGSPLSLECTVEGTSNPNLYWYRQAAGRGLQLLFYSVGIGQISSEVPQNLSASRPQDRQFILSSKKLLLSDSGFYLCAWGQREETQYFGPGTRLLVL.